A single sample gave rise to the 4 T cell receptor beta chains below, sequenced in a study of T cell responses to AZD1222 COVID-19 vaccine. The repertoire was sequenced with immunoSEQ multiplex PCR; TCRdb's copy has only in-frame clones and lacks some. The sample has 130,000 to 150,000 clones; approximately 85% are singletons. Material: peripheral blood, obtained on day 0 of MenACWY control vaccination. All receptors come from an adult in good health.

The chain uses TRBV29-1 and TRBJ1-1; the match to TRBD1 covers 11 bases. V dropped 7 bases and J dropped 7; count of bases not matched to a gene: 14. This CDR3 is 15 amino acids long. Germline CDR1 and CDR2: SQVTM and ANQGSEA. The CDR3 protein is CSANGVGQGAVEAFF. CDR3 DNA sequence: TGCAGCGCTAATGGGGTTGGACAGGGGGCAGTTGAAGCTTTCTTT.

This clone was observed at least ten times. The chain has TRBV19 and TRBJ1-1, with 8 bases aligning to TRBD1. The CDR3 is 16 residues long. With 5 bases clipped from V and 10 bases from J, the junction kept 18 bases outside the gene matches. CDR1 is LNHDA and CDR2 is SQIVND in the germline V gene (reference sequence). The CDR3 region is CASSDRGRGDGEGAFF. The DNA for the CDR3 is TGTGCCAGTAGTGACAGGGGTCGGGGTGACGGAGAGGGAGCTTTCTTT.

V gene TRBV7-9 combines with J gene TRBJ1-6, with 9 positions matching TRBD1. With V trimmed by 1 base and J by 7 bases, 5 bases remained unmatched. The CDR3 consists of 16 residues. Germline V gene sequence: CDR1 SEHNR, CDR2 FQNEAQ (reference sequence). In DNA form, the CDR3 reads TGTGCCAGCAGCTTAGATTCTGGGACAGGGAATTCACCCCTCCACTTT. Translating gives CASSLDSGTGNSPLHF.

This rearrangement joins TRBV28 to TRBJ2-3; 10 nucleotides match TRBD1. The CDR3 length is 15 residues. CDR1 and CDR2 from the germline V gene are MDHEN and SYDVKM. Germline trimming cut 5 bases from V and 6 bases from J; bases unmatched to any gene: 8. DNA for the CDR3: TGTGCCAGCAGTCTCCCCGGGACAGGGGTTGATACGCAGTATTTT. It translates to CASSLPGTGVDTQYF.